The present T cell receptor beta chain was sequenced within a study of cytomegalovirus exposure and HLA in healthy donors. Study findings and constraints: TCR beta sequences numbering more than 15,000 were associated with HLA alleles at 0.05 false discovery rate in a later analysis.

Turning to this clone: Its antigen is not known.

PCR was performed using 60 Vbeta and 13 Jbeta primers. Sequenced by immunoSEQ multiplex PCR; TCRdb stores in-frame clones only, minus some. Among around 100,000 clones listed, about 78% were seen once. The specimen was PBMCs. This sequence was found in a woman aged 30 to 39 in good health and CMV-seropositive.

For the CDR3, the DNA is TGTGCCAGTAGACAGATACCGGGACAGGCCTACGAGCAGTACTTC. This codes for CASRQIPGQAYEQYF. This chain links TRBV19 with TRBJ2-7; 8 bases map to TRBD1. V lost 6 bases to trimming and J lost 2 bases; unmatched junction nucleotides: 9. There are 15 residues in the CDR3. Germline-derived CDR1 and CDR2 are LNHDA and SQIVND (reference sequence).